A single sample is the source of the 2 T cell receptor beta chains below, sequenced in a study of CD8+CD57+ T cells in acquired aplastic anemia. Patients selected for sequencing had displayed CD8+CD57+ cell expansion by flow cytometry. Using genomic DNA as the template, TCR beta VDJ and CDR3 profiling was carried out. One entry per CDR3 protein results from TCRdb running MiXCR on the reads. The sample yields about half a million distinct CDR3 sequences, under 40% seen once. The specimen was sorted CD4+, CD8+, or CD8+CD57+ T cells (not recorded which) from PBMCs. The receptors come from a human donor with aplastic anemia.

V and J are TRBV30 and TRBJ2-4, with D hard to call. From germline, CDR1 is GTSNPN and CDR2 SVGIG (reference sequence). The CDR3 has 14 amino acids. Trimming removed 5 bases at V and 0 bases at J, with 11 bases between. This CDR3 reads CAWRPTLAKNIQYF. CDR3 DNA: TGTGCCTGGCGCCCTACCTTAGCCAAAAACATTCAGTACTTC.

The chain carries TRBV20-1 and TRBJ2-5, with 7 nucleotides matching TRBD2. V lost 5 bases to trimming and J lost 2 bases; unmatched junction nucleotides: 11. Germline V gene lookup returns CDR1 DFQATT and CDR2 SNEGSKA (reference sequence). The CDR3 is made up of 15 amino acids. DNA for the CDR3: TGCAGTGCTGGGGTGGCTAGCGGCTTGCAAGAGACCCAGTACTTC. It specifies CSAGVASGLQETQYF.